What follows are 32 T cell receptor beta chains derived from one specimen sequenced in a study of blood T cell repertoires in COVID-19 (dated by TCRdb to about 2020). Library generation was performed with the immunoSEQ multiplex PCR assay. TCRdb re-hosts the immuneACCESS table, in-frame sequences only. Its copies lack some clones; in the studies checked, an unresolved V gene accounts for under half of them, and the cause for the rest is not known. In this sample the table shows over 300,000 clones, 90% of which occur a single time. The ten largest make up 6.5% to 8% of the sample. The sample comprised peripheral blood. The receptors come from a man aged 18 to 29 with active or convalescent COVID-19.

The genes are TRBV28 and TRBJ1-3, with D unclear. The CDR3 covers 17 residues. With 1 base removed from V and 0 bases from J, the gap between germline ends came to 13 bases. The germline gives CDR1 MDHEN, CDR2 SYDVKM. CDR3 bases: TGTGCCAGCAGTTTATTAGTCCAGGCCTCCTCTGGAAACACCATATATTTT. Residues: CASSLLVQASSGNTIYF.

The chain has TRBV5-4 and TRBJ1-2; TRBD1 might be the D (6 bases). This CDR3 spans 15 amino acids. Germline V gives CDR1 SGHNT, CDR2 YYREEE (reference sequence). Trimming shortened V by 4 bases and J by 2 bases, and 15 bases separated the two germline ends. CDR3 loop: CASSPQGNLNYGYTF. The CDR3 bases are TGTGCCAGCAGCCCCCAGGGGAATCTAAACTATGGCTACACCTTC. The whole variable domain, filled in from reference TRBV5-4 and TRBJ1-2, reads ETGVTQSPTHLIKTRGQQVTLRCSSQSGHNTVSWYQQALGQGPQFIFQYYREEENGRGNFPPRFSGLQFPNYSSELNVNALELDDSALYLCASSPQGNLNYGYTFGSGTRLTVV.

This chain connects TRBV9 to TRBJ1-1; D might be TRBD1 (6 bases). V gave up 0 bases and J gave up 6 bases, with 12 bases separating them. CDR1 is SGDLS, CDR2 YYNGEE, per germline. The CDR3 is 14 residues long. The CDR3 protein is CASSVVAGAPEAFF. The CDR3 nucleotides read TGTGCCAGCAGCGTAGTGGCAGGGGCTCCTGAAGCTTTCTTT.

The chain links TRBV18 to TRBJ1-5; TRBD1 matches 8 bases. CDR3 length: 15 residues. Germline V gene data show CDR1 as KGHSH and CDR2 as LQKENI. V lost 1 base, J lost 7 bases, and 6 bases stayed unmatched. This chain's CDR3 is CASSPQTGGRQPQHF. The CDR3 DNA is TGTGCCAGCTCACCACAAACAGGGGGACGGCAGCCCCAGCATTTT. The complete variable domain, with remaining parts taken from reference TRBV18 and TRBJ1-5, reads NAGVMQNPRHLVRRRGQEARLRCSPMKGHSHVYWYRQLPEEGLKFMVYLQKENIIDESGMPKERFSAEFPKEGPSILRIQQVVRGDSAAYFCASSPQTGGRQPQHFGDGTRLSIL.

This clone was detected once. V is TRBV6-5 and J is TRBJ1-2, with D maybe TRBD1 (6 bases). The CDR3 covers 15 residues. The V end lost 0 bases, the J end lost 4 bases, and 12 bases lay between the germline ends. Germline V lookup: CDR1 MNHEY, CDR2 SVGAGI. CDR3 region: CASSYSGQILYGYTF. DNA for the CDR3: TGTGCCAGCAGTTACTCCGGACAGATACTCTATGGCTACACCTTC.

This clone was recorded only once. The V gene is TRBV27, the J gene TRBJ2-3; 12 bases are a match to TRBD2. Germline V CDR1 and CDR2: MNHEY, SMNVEV (reference sequence). This CDR3 comprises 20 residues. Trimming cost V 5 bases and J 0 bases; bases outside gene matches: 15. Here the CDR3 reads CASSPSLLAGGTASTDTQYF. DNA of the CDR3: TGTGCCAGCAGTCCCAGCCTCCTAGCGGGAGGGACAGCTAGCACAGATACGCAGTATTTT.

In DNA form, the CDR3 reads TGCGCCAGCAGCCAATCCTCTTCTTTCGGCTACACCTTC. This gives the protein CASSQSSSFGYTF. This chain links TRBV4-3 with TRBJ1-2, with no clear D. The ends were cut back, 2 bases at V and 8 bases at J, with 12 bases in the middle. From germline, CDR1 is LGHNA and CDR2 YSLEER. The CDR3 runs to 13 residues.

This chain joins TRBV5-5 and TRBJ1-2; D is uncertain. V lost 4 bases and J 2 bases, leaving 15 bases between the germline ends. The germline gives CDR1 SGHKS, CDR2 YYEKEE (reference sequence). This CDR3 comprises 15 residues. The CDR3 reads CASSLRGVGNYGYTF. The CDR3 region has the DNA TGTGCCAGCAGCCTACGGGGAGTGGGGAACTATGGCTACACCTTC.

This clone turned up a few times. J is TRBJ1-5 and V is TRBV27; TRBD1 matches at 10 bases. The CDR3 totals 15 residues. The V gene's germline CDR1 is MNHEY and CDR2 SMNVEV (reference sequence). V lost 7 bases to trimming and J lost 9 bases; unmatched junction nucleotides: 12. CDR3 bases: TGTGCCAGCACCCTGGACAGGGGGGGAATCGGGCCCCAGCATTTT. Encoded protein: CASTLDRGGIGPQHF.

In this sample, this clone turned up many times. The genes are TRBV4-2 and TRBJ2-7, with D possibly matching TRBD1 (6 bases). V was cut by 0 bases and J by 3 bases, with 12 bases left in between. Germline loops: CDR1 LGHNA, CDR2 YNFKEQ. CDR3 length: 15 amino acids. This chain's CDR3 is CASSQDRGSLYEQYF. The CDR3 DNA is TGTGCCAGCAGCCAAGACAGGGGTTCCCTCTACGAGCAGTACTTC.

The chain is built from TRBV28 and TRBJ2-7; 8 nucleotides agree with TRBD1. Looked up from germline, CDR1 is MDHEN and CDR2 is SYDVKM. The ends lost 3 bases at V and 0 bases at J; junction bases unmatched: 4. The length of the CDR3 is 15 residues. CDR3 sequence: CASSFRTGRSYEQYF. The CDR3 nucleotides read TGTGCCAGCAGTTTTAGGACAGGGCGCTCCTACGAGCAGTACTTC.

The rearrangement joins TRBV11-2 to TRBJ1-2; D gene uncertain. The CDR3 consists of 15 residues. Looked up from germline, CDR1 is SGHAT and CDR2 is FQNNGV. Trimming removed 5 bases at V and 8 bases at J, with 21 bases between. The CDR3 reads CASSLSGVSSGGYTF. In DNA form, the CDR3 reads TGTGCCAGCAGCCTCAGCGGGGTCTCTTCGGGGGGCTACACCTTC.

This clone occurred a few times. The V and J genes are TRBV2 and TRBJ1-2, with 9 bases identical to TRBD1. J gave up 6 bases and V 10 bases, and 3 bases lay outside the gene matches. CDR1 and CDR2 (germline): SNHLY, FYNNEI. The CDR3 length is 11 residues. The CDR3 nucleotides read TGTGCCAACTGGACAGGGGATGGCTACACCTTC. Translating it yields CANWTGDGYTF.

The gene calls are TRBV6-5 and TRBJ1-1; weak D call: TRBD1 (5 bases). Trimming pared 0 bases from V and 2 bases from J, leaving 10 bases between. The CDR3 is 15 residues long. Looked up from germline, CDR1 is MNHEY and CDR2 is SVGAGI. CDR3 residues: CASSYSITGNTEAFF. Here the CDR3 DNA reads TGTGCCAGCAGTTACTCGATAACAGGAAACACTGAAGCTTTCTTT.

The chain couples TRBV5-1 to TRBJ1-5, with D unresolved. The CDR3 runs to 13 residues. V gave up 3 bases and J gave up 5 bases, with 9 bases separating them. Looked up from germline, CDR1 is SGHRS and CDR2 is YFSETQ. The CDR3 sequence: CASSSERDQPQHF. The CDR3 region has the DNA TGCGCCAGCAGCTCCGAGAGGGATCAGCCCCAGCATTTT.

The J gene is TRBJ2-1, the V gene TRBV4-2; D is unclear. V lost 1 base, J lost 2 bases, and 9 bases lay in between. The germline V gene has CDR1 LGHNA and CDR2 YNFKEQ. The CDR3 is 15 amino acids. The CDR3 DNA reads TGTGCCAGCAGCCAAGCGAGCGCTACCTACAATGAGCAGTTCTTC. Protein product: CASSQASATYNEQFF.

Only a few counts were recorded for this clone. This chain joins TRBV2 and TRBJ1-5; D is possibly TRBD1 (5 bases). CDR3 size: 12 residues. Trimming took off 3 bases at V and 11 bases at J, with 11 bases between the two ends. CDR1 and CDR2 (germline): SNHLY, FYNNEI. The CDR3 region is CASSDRAPSQHF. The CDR3, as DNA: TGTGCCAGCAGTGACAGGGCCCCTTCCCAGCATTTT.

The chain carries TRBV7-9 and TRBJ1-2, with no clear D. This CDR3 has 13 residues. Germline CDR1 and CDR2: SEHNR and FQNEAQ (reference sequence). V lost 6 bases, J lost 0 bases, and 8 bases lay in between. In DNA, the CDR3 is TGTGCCAGCAGTCAGACAACTAACTATGGCTACACCTTC. Its protein is CASSQTTNYGYTF.

The chain recombines TRBV4-1 with TRBJ1-5; perhaps TRBD1 as D (6 bases). CDR1 and CDR2 (germline): MGHRA, YSYEKL. V lost 4 bases and J lost 4, with 14 bases in between. The CDR3 covers 15 residues. The chain's CDR3 is CASSRTPTGNQPQHF. The DNA of the CDR3 is TGCGCCAGCAGCCGGACCCCTACAGGGAATCAGCCCCAGCATTTT.

This rearrangement joins TRBV21-1 to TRBJ1-5; no check of the table's D call, TRBD1, against the DNA was made. TRBV21-1 constitutes a pseudogene. The CDR3 loop spans 13 amino acids. This CDR3 reads CASRQPTDQPQHF. CDR3 DNA sequence: TGTGCCAGCAGACAGCCCACAGATCAGCCCCAGCATTTT.

The chain uses TRBV7-9 and TRBJ2-7, with D perhaps TRBD1 (6 bases). The CDR3 length is 17 residues. V was cut by 5 bases and J by 1 base, with 21 bases left in between. The germline V gene encodes CDR1 SEHNR and CDR2 FQNEAQ (reference sequence). DNA for the CDR3: TGTGCCAGCAGCCAGGGGCTCCGCTGGGAAAAGTCCTACGAGCAGTACTTC. Protein sequence: CASSQGLRWEKSYEQYF.

There are a few counts of this clone. This sample includes further DNA sequences coding for the same CDR3. The V and J genes are TRBV3-1 (or the pseudogene TRBV3-2) and TRBJ1-2; the D is unclear. Germline assignment: CDR1 LGHDT and CDR2 YNNKEL (reference sequence). CDR3 size: 13 residues. V was trimmed by 0 bases and J by 5 bases, leaving 7 bases between them. Here the CDR3 DNA reads TGTGCCAGCAGCCAAGATGGAGGATATGGCTACACCTTC. Translating gives CASSQDGGYGYTF.

The chain carries TRBV28 and TRBJ1-4; TRBD1 agrees at 8 bases. V lost 6 bases, J lost 3 bases, and 6 bases stayed unmatched. Germline lookup yields CDR1 MDHEN and CDR2 SYDVKM. CDR3 size: 15 residues. Written as DNA, the CDR3 is TGTGCCAGCAGCCCAGGACAGGGCCCTAATGAAAAACTGTTTTTT. This translates into CASSPGQGPNEKLFF.

The chain couples TRBV2 to TRBJ1-3; TRBD1 aligns across 7 bases. The germline CDR1 and CDR2 sequences are SNHLY and FYNNEI. Germline trimming cut 8 bases from V and 0 bases from J; bases unmatched to any gene: 4. This CDR3 has 14 residues. In nucleotides, the CDR3 is TGTGCCAGCCGACAGGGACTCTCTGGAAACACCATATATTTT. Translated: CASRQGLSGNTIYF.

The gene calls are TRBV7-9 and TRBJ2-7; D remains ambiguous. V lost 5 bases and J lost 0, with 8 bases in between. The CDR3 contains 13 residues. The germline V gene has CDR1 SEHNR and CDR2 FQNEAQ (reference sequence). The CDR3 loop reads CASSPPRSYEQYF. Written as DNA, the CDR3 is TGTGCCAGCAGCCCCCCCCGCTCCTACGAGCAGTACTTC.

This sequence joins TRBV4-3 and TRBJ1-6; the D is unclear. The CDR3 consists of 16 residues. Looked up from germline, CDR1 is LGHNA and CDR2 is YSLEER. The germline V and J ends were trimmed by 0 bases and 6 bases, with 12 bases remaining between them. Here the CDR3 reads CASSQDLPGGNSPLHF. DNA for the CDR3: TGCGCCAGCAGCCAAGATCTACCGGGAGGTAATTCACCCCTCCACTTT.

The chain joins TRBV10-3 to TRBJ2-1; D is perhaps TRBD2 (5 bases). The CDR3 runs to 15 residues. CDR1 is ENHRY and CDR2 is SYGVKD in the germline V gene. Trimming shortened V by 6 bases and J by 0 bases, and 12 bases separated the two germline ends. The CDR3 region has the DNA TGTGCCATCAGAGCGAGCGGAAGCTCCTACAATGAGCAGTTCTTC. This codes for CAIRASGSSYNEQFF.

The genes are TRBV18 and TRBJ1-4; 9 bases match TRBD1. Germline V gene lookup returns CDR1 KGHSH and CDR2 LQKENI. The CDR3 extends over 14 amino acids. V was clipped by 0 bases and J by 11 bases; unmatched bases: 4. Here the CDR3 reads CASSPPGQGGKLFF. DNA for the CDR3: TGTGCCAGCTCACCACCGGGACAGGGTGGGAAACTGTTTTTT.

The gene calls are TRBV11-3 and TRBJ2-7; D not certain. V lost 6 bases, J lost 0 bases, and 9 bases lay in between. There are 13 residues in the CDR3. Germline V gives CDR1 SGHNT, CDR2 YENEEA. CDR3 residues: CASRPQDSYEQYF. The CDR3 coding sequence is TGTGCCAGCAGACCCCAGGACTCCTACGAGCAGTACTTC.

This clone was detected ten times or more. The V gene is TRBV29-1, the J gene TRBJ2-4; the D gene is possibly TRBD1 (5 bases). The CDR3 totals 14 residues. From germline, CDR1 is SQVTM and CDR2 ANQGSEA. V lost 4 bases to trimming and J lost 0 bases, with 10 bases between them. The CDR3 DNA reads as TGCAGCGTTGTAGGGGATCTAGCCAAAAACATTCAGTACTTC. It yields the protein CSVVGDLAKNIQYF. The variable domain in full, completed from reference TRBV29-1 and TRBJ2-4, reads SAVISQKPSRDICQRGTSLTIQCQVDSQVTMMFWYRQQPGQSLTLIATANQGSEATYESGFVIDKFPISRPNLTFSTLTVSNMSPEDSSIYLCSVVGDLAKNIQYFGAGTRLSVL.

V and J are TRBV6-5 and TRBJ1-1, with 7 nucleotides matching TRBD1. This CDR3 comprises 14 residues. In germline, CDR1 is MNHEY, CDR2 SVGAGI. Trimming removed 2 bases from V and 5 bases from J; junction bases left unmatched: 5. The CDR3 loop is CASSYLQGRTEAFF. CDR3 nucleotides: TGTGCCAGCAGTTACCTACAGGGGAGGACTGAAGCTTTCTTT.

This clone was detected only once. The rearrangement links TRBV6-7 to TRBJ2-3; 9 bases align to TRBD2. Being an ORF, TRBV6-7 has a function that is uncertain. V lost 4 bases and J lost 5; bases outside the gene matches: 7. This CDR3 region has 15 residues. The CDR3 region is CASSSSGNAGDTQYF. For the CDR3, the DNA is TGTGCCAGCAGTTCTAGCGGGAACGCCGGAGATACGCAGTATTTT.